Presented here are 23 T cell receptor beta chains from one specimen sequenced in a study of identical twins. TCRdb reanalysed the 5' RACE reads using MiXCR and keeps one entry per CDR3 protein. This table has about 240,000 distinct CDR3 sequences, more than 9% appearing once. Specimen: memory T cells sorted from blood. The receptor source for this set is a man over 45 in good health.

This clonotype was detected ten times or more. V is TRBV4-3 and J is TRBJ2-1; weak D call: TRBD1 (6 bases). The V gene lost 4 bases and the J gene lost 4 bases, with 14 bases spanning the gap. The CDR3 extends over 15 amino acids. Germline V gene sequence: CDR1 LGHNA, CDR2 YSLEER. The CDR3 here is CASSRSGTQYNEQFF. As DNA, the CDR3 is TGCGCCAGCAGCCGCTCCGGGACACAATACAATGAGCAGTTCTTC.

A remark on this clonotype: Being one base from a much bigger clone, this may be a read error. In nucleotides, the CDR3 is TGTGCCAGCAGTTTTTGGGGGACAGAAACAGATACGCAGAATTTT. Translated, it gives CASSFWGTETDTQNF. The rearrangement joins TRBV12-3 or TRBV12-4 to TRBJ2-3, with 7 bases matching TRBD1. The CDR3 spans 15 residues.

The sample holds many counts of this clonotype. This chain joins TRBV5-4 and TRBJ2-3; D is undetermined. Germline V gene data show CDR1 as SGHNT and CDR2 as YYREEE (reference sequence). The CDR3 loop spans 12 amino acids. Between the trimmed V and J ends, which lost 4 bases and 6 bases, there was a span of 9 bases. The CDR3 loop is CASSTTWDTQYF. CDR3 coding DNA: TGTGCCAGCAGCACGACCTGGGATACGCAGTATTTT.

In DNA, the CDR3 is TGCAGTGCTACCCGGACAGCCGACTATGGCTACACCTTC. Translated, it gives CSATRTADYGYTF. The rearrangement uses TRBV20-1 and TRBJ1-2; D may be TRBD1 (6 bases). The V gene lost 4 bases and the J gene lost 3 bases, with 12 bases spanning the gap. The germline V gene has CDR1 DFQATT and CDR2 SNEGSKA (reference sequence). The CDR3 contains 13 residues.

V gene TRBV12-3 or TRBV12-4 combines with J gene TRBJ1-2, with a possible D match to TRBD1 (6 bases). This CDR3 has 14 residues. With 2 bases removed from V and 4 bases from J, the gap between germline ends came to 11 bases. The CDR3 nucleotides are TGTGCCAGCAGTTTATCAGGACAGCTCTATGGCTACACCTTC. It codes for CASSLSGQLYGYTF.

The gene calls are TRBV7-3 and TRBJ1-1; no clear D gene. Between the trimmed V and J ends, which lost 1 base and 8 bases, there was a span of 14 bases. There are 14 residues in the CDR3. CDR1 is SGHTA and CDR2 is FQGTGA in the germline V gene. CDR3 residues: CASSLNSLGTEAFF. Here the CDR3 DNA reads TGTGCCAGCAGCTTAAACTCTCTGGGCACCGAAGCTTTCTTT.

A few counts support this clonotype. CDR3 nucleotides: TGCGCCAGCAGCTTTGGGGGTTCTGTTCGGGAGACCCAGTACTTC. This encodes CASSFGGSVRETQYF. This sequence joins TRBV5-1 and TRBJ2-5; D may be TRBD1 or TRBD2 (5 bases each). Germline values: CDR1 SGHRS, CDR2 YFSETQ. V was shortened by 2 bases and J by 5 bases, with 16 bases between the two germline ends. This CDR3 spans 15 amino acids. Combining the CDR3 with reference TRBV5-1 and TRBJ2-5 gives the whole variable domain KAGVTQTPRYLIKTRGQQVTLSCSPISGHRSVSWYQQTPGQGLQFLFEYFSETQRNKGNFPGRFSGRQFSNSRSEMNVSTLELGDSALYLCASSFGGSVRETQYFGPGTRLLVL.

This clonotype was detected a few times. This chain links TRBV11-2 with TRBJ2-1; D call uncertain. The CDR3 is made up of 14 amino acids. The V end lost 5 bases, the J end lost 3 bases, and 11 bases lay between the germline ends. CDR1 is SGHAT and CDR2 is FQNNGV in the germline V gene. CDR3: CASSIRVGYNEQFF. In DNA form, the CDR3 reads TGTGCCAGCAGCATCCGGGTCGGCTACAATGAGCAGTTCTTC.

In its sample, this clonotype was seen a few times. The chain carries TRBV10-3 and TRBJ1-6; 9 nucleotides match TRBD1. The CDR3 loop spans 14 amino acids. The ends lost 6 bases at V and 6 bases at J; junction bases unmatched: 3. Germline V gives CDR1 ENHRY, CDR2 SYGVKD. CDR3 amino acids: CAISSGQGNSPLHF. CDR3 DNA: TGTGCCATCAGCTCGGGACAGGGTAATTCACCCCTCCACTTT.

The chain recombines TRBV3-1 with TRBJ1-1; possibly TRBD1 for D (5 bases). The CDR3 contains 15 residues. Trimming shortened V by 0 bases and J by 6 bases, and 14 bases separated the two germline ends. Germline V gives CDR1 LGHDT, CDR2 YNNKEL (reference sequence). CDR3 sequence (DNA): TGTGCCAGCAGCCAAGAGGTCCCGGGGGGGGCTGAAGCTTTCTTT. Protein product: CASSQEVPGGAEAFF.

In its sample, this clonotype was seen a few times. The chain uses TRBV18 and TRBJ2-2, with 7 bases fitting TRBD1. The ends lost 1 base at V and 0 bases at J; junction bases unmatched: 8. Per the germline V gene, CDR1 is KGHSH and CDR2 is LQKENI. The CDR3 is made up of 18 amino acids. The CDR3, as DNA: TGTGCCAGCTCACCACGCCCACTGACAGGGACGAACACCGGGGAGCTGTTTTTT. Residues: CASSPRPLTGTNTGELFF. Based on the CDR3 plus reference TRBV18 and TRBJ2-2, the full variable domain is NAGVMQNPRHLVRRRGQEARLRCSPMKGHSHVYWYRQLPEEGLKFMVYLQKENIIDESGMPKERFSAEFPKEGPSILRIQQVVRGDSAAYFCASSPRPLTGTNTGELFFGEGSRLTVL.

In this sample, this clonotype turned up a few times. This chain links TRBV4-1 with TRBJ1-1; D is perhaps TRBD1 (5 bases). The CDR3 is 14 residues long. The V gene lost 3 bases and the J gene lost 8 bases, with 16 bases spanning the gap. Germline V CDR1 and CDR2: MGHRA, YSYEKL. The CDR3 bases are TGCGCCAGCAGCCAGCAAAAGACAGTTTCAGAAGCTTTCTTT. It encodes CASSQQKTVSEAFF.

This clonotype has only a few counts. The chain carries TRBV11-1 and TRBJ2-7, with 10 nucleotides matching TRBD2. The CDR3 has 15 residues. The ends lost 4 bases at V and 3 bases at J; junction bases unmatched: 6. Per germline, CDR1 SGHAT and CDR2 FQDESV (reference sequence). The CDR3 DNA follows: TGTGCCAGCAGCTCGCTAGCGGGAGTAAGCTACGAGCAGTACTTC. Translating gives CASSSLAGVSYEQYF. Together with reference TRBV11-1 and TRBJ2-7, the CDR3 gives the full variable domain: EAEVAQSPRYKITEKSQAVAFWCDPISGHATLYWYRQILGQGPELLVQFQDESVVDDSQLPKDRFSAERLKGVDSTLKIQPAELGDSAMYLCASSSLAGVSYEQYFGPGTRLTVT.

This clonotype was observed at least ten times. V and J are TRBV6-5 and TRBJ2-5, with 9 bases that match TRBD1. CDR3 length: 15 amino acids. V was clipped by 4 bases and J by 4 bases; unmatched bases: 7. From germline, CDR1 is MNHEY and CDR2 SVGAGI. The CDR3 DNA reads as TGTGCCAGCAGTTCCGGGACAGGGAGTCGAGAGACCCAGTACTTC. Translation gives CASSSGTGSRETQYF.

CDR3 protein: CVSLSTGFYGYTF. CDR3 nucleotide sequence: TGTGTTAGTCTCTCGACAGGGTTCTATGGCTACACCTTC. This sequence joins TRBV6-2 or TRBV6-3 and TRBJ1-2; 7 bases align to TRBD1. Germline V gene sequence: CDR1 MNHEY, CDR2 SVGEGT. There are 13 residues in the CDR3.

At least ten counts were recorded for this clonotype. V and J are TRBV20-1 and TRBJ2-3; 8 bases line up with TRBD1. V gave up 3 bases and J gave up 3 bases; unmatched junction bases: 11. The CDR3 is made up of 16 amino acids. Germline loops: CDR1 DFQATT, CDR2 SNEGSKA (reference sequence). The CDR3 reads CSASAPRTGRTDTQYF. The CDR3 nucleotides read TGCAGTGCTAGCGCTCCCCGGACAGGGAGAACAGATACGCAGTATTTT.

This chain links TRBV4-1 with TRBJ1-5; D unclear. Germline values: CDR1 MGHRA, CDR2 YSYEKL. Trimming removed 0 bases from V and 0 bases from J, with 3 bases in between. The CDR3 runs 14 residues. CDR3 loop: CASSQEHSNQPQHF. In DNA form, the CDR3 reads TGCGCCAGCAGCCAAGAGCATAGCAATCAGCCCCAGCATTTT.

J is TRBJ2-3 and V is TRBV10-3; D not certain. Deletions cut 3 bases from V and 8 bases from J, with 15 bases between. Germline V lookup: CDR1 ENHRY, CDR2 SYGVKD. This CDR3 spans 14 amino acids. The DNA for the CDR3 is TGTGCCATCAGTGATCCGAGGATGGCTGGTACGCAGTATTTT. Its protein is CAISDPRMAGTQYF.

This chain joins TRBV24-1 and TRBJ2-1; the D gene is possibly TRBD2 (7 bases). Germline assignment: CDR1 KGHDR and CDR2 SFDVKD. The CDR3 runs to 15 residues. Trimming shortened V by 4 bases and J by 6 bases, and 15 bases separated the two germline ends. The CDR3 sequence is CATSEPGGRRNEQFF. DNA for the CDR3: TGTGCCACCAGTGAACCGGGGGGCAGACGCAATGAGCAGTTCTTC.

This clonotype was recorded many times. In DNA form, the CDR3 reads TGCGCCAGCAGCCCCCCAAGGGGCCGGGGACTAGCGGGAGCTCCCTACGAGCAGTACTTC. Amino acids: CASSPPRGRGLAGAPYEQYF. The chain couples TRBV4-3 to TRBJ2-7; TRBD2 aligns across 14 bases. Trimming cost V 4 bases and J 2 bases; bases outside gene matches: 16. Germline V gives CDR1 LGHNA, CDR2 YSLEER. The CDR3 spans 20 residues.

This clonotype was seen a handful of times. This chain joins TRBV4-3 and TRBJ1-2; weak D call: TRBD1 (5 bases). The CDR3 spans 16 residues. V was clipped by 1 base and J by 6 bases, with 18 bases between them. Germline assignment: CDR1 LGHNA and CDR2 YSLEER. The CDR3 loop reads CASSQGVGALMDGYTF. The DNA for the CDR3 is TGCGCCAGCAGCCAAGGGGTCGGGGCGCTAATGGATGGCTACACCTTC.

The rearrangement uses TRBV27 and TRBJ2-2; D not resolved. Per germline, CDR1 MNHEY and CDR2 SMNVEV (reference sequence). V lost 2 bases to trimming and J lost 0 bases, with 10 bases between them. CDR3 length equals 16 residues. CDR3 amino acids: CASSLGQFANTGELFF. DNA for the CDR3: TGTGCCAGCAGTTTAGGGCAGTTCGCGAACACCGGGGAGCTGTTTTTT.

This clonotype has a count of ten or more. The chain uses TRBV12-3 or TRBV12-4 and TRBJ1-1, with D perhaps TRBD1 (5 bases). The V and J ends lost 6 bases and 4 bases respectively, with 15 bases between them. The CDR3 has 14 amino acids. CDR3 nucleotides: TGTGCCAGCAGCCCTCCAGGGTTGGCCACTGAAGCTTTCTTT. Translated, it gives CASSPPGLATEAFF.